This TCR beta chain was recorded in a study of blood T cell repertoires in COVID-19. On the study more broadly: Some COVID-19 samples were acute and others convalescent; all came from the United States, Italy and Spain. The analysed material was cDNA or gDNA that came from T cells, B-cell-depleted T cells, or PBMCs.

Clones were sequenced by immunoSEQ multiplex PCR, and TCRdb holds only the in-frame ones, with some missing. There are under 95,000 clones in the sample; roughly 87% occur only once, and less than 6.5% lies in the top ten. V shed 2 bases, J shed 4 bases, and the junction held 11 bases outside the gene matches. The germline gives CDR1 SGHRS, CDR2 YFSETQ. This CDR3 is 16 amino acids long. V usage is TRBV5-1 and J usage is TRBJ2-5; TRBD2 agrees at 7 bases. The sample taken for sequencing was peripheral blood. The receptor was derived from a man in his sixties with acute or convalescent COVID-19. The CDR3: CASSFFSQGGGETQYF. The CDR3 DNA sequence: TGCGCCAGCAGCTTTTTCTCGCAGGGCGGGGGAGAGACCCAGTACTTC.